A single sample gave rise to the 30 T cell receptor beta chains below, sequenced in a study of blood T cell repertoires in COVID-19. Using immunoSEQ multiplex PCR, the repertoire was profiled, and TCRdb retains in-frame clones only, with some absent. Here the sample spans 100,000 to 150,000 clones, roughly 75% being singletons. Material for sequencing was peripheral blood. The receptors here all came from a man in his fifties or sixties with active or convalescent COVID-19.

V is TRBV10-3 and J is TRBJ2-2, with 7 bases identical to TRBD1. Germline assignment: CDR1 ENHRY and CDR2 SYGVKD. This CDR3 is built from 17 residues. V was clipped by 1 base and J by 2 bases; unmatched bases: 7. The DNA of the CDR3 is TGTGCCATCAGTGAGTTTCACAGGGGTCGTAACACCGGGGAGCTGTTTTTT. This translates into CAISEFHRGRNTGELFF.

This sequence joins TRBV7-9 and TRBJ2-7; D is ambiguous. The CDR3 spans 11 residues. The V gene lost 5 bases and the J gene lost 6 bases, with 8 bases spanning the gap. Germline lookup yields CDR1 SEHNR and CDR2 FQNEAQ (reference sequence). The CDR3 spells CASSPASEQYF. The CDR3 nucleotides read TGTGCCAGCAGCCCCGCTAGCGAGCAGTACTTC.

The J gene is TRBJ1-4, the V gene TRBV5-4; TRBD1 matches at 7 bases. The germline V gene has CDR1 SGHNT and CDR2 YYREEE (reference sequence). This CDR3 region has 16 residues. The junction had 8 bases not matched to a gene; V was cut back by 4 bases and J by 2 bases. The chain's CDR3 is CASSAGLTGTNEKLFF. CDR3 sequence (DNA): TGTGCCAGCAGCGCCGGATTGACAGGGACTAATGAAAAACTGTTTTTT.

The chain recombines TRBV19 with TRBJ1-1, with D perhaps matching TRBD1 (6 bases). V lost 7 bases and J lost 0, with 18 bases in between. Germline V gives CDR1 LNHDA, CDR2 SQIVND (reference sequence). The length of the CDR3 is 16 residues. The CDR3 spells CASNFDSRGMNTEAFF. CDR3 bases: TGTGCCAGTAACTTTGACAGCAGGGGCATGAACACTGAAGCTTTCTTT.

This clone has a handful of counts. The rearrangement joins TRBV4-1 to TRBJ1-1, with TRBD1 as a possible D gene (6 bases). Trimming pared 1 base from V and 10 bases from J, leaving 13 bases between. Germline CDR1 MGHRA, CDR2 YSYEKL. CDR3 size: 13 residues. In DNA form, the CDR3 reads TGCGCCAGCAGCCAAGCCATACAGGGTAGAGCTTTCTTT. Amino acid sequence: CASSQAIQGRAFF.

This chain links TRBV29-1 with TRBJ2-7; D possibly corresponds to TRBD1 (6 bases). The germline V and J ends were trimmed by 7 bases and 3 bases, with 13 bases remaining between them. CDR3 length equals 12 residues. Per the germline V gene, CDR1 is SQVTM and CDR2 is ANQGSEA. The CDR3: CSASDRGYEQYF. The CDR3, as DNA: TGCAGCGCCTCGGACAGAGGCTACGAGCAGTACTTC.

There are a few counts of this clone. The chain uses TRBV4-1 and TRBJ1-3, with D tentatively TRBD1 (5 bases). V was cut by 1 base and J by 1 base, with 11 bases left in between. Germline V gives CDR1 MGHRA, CDR2 YSYEKL. The CDR3 extends over 16 amino acids. The CDR3 DNA follows: TGCGCCAGCAGCCAAGGGGACTCCTTGTCTGGAAACACCATATATTTT. Protein: CASSQGDSLSGNTIYF.

For the CDR3, the DNA is TGTGCCAGCAGAGAGGGAGGAGATACGCAGTATTTT. Translation: CASREGGDTQYF. The rearrangement uses TRBV7-9 and TRBJ2-3; a weak D match, TRBD2 (6 bases). Germline CDR1 reads SEHNR; CDR2 reads FQNEAQ (reference sequence). Trimming took off 6 bases at V and 5 bases at J, with 9 bases between the two ends. The CDR3 spans 12 residues.

This clone appeared a few times. The chain's CDR3 is CASSWTGFVYEQYF. In DNA form, the CDR3 reads TGTGCCAGCAGTTGGACAGGGTTTGTCTACGAGCAGTACTTC. V usage is TRBV28 and J usage is TRBJ2-7, with TRBD1 matching 8 bases. There are 14 residues in the CDR3. The V segment lost 4 bases and the J segment 3 bases; nucleotides outside the gene matches: 5. Looked up from germline, CDR1 is MDHEN and CDR2 is SYDVKM.

This chain joins TRBV11-3 and TRBJ2-1, with 8 bases lining up with TRBD2. The CDR3 runs to 16 residues. J gave up 2 bases and V 5 bases, and 8 bases lay outside the gene matches. Germline-derived CDR1 and CDR2 are SGHNT and YENEEA. CDR3 nucleotides: TGTGCCAGCAGCGACCGGACTAGCAGAGCCTACAATGAGCAGTTCTTC. It translates to CASSDRTSRAYNEQFF.

This chain links TRBV24-1 with TRBJ2-7, with 10 nucleotides matching TRBD1. The CDR3 totals 18 residues. Germline CDR1 reads KGHDR; CDR2 reads SFDVKD. The V gene end was trimmed by 0 bases and the J gene end by 7 bases; junction bases not matched to a gene: 14. The CDR3 DNA reads TGTGCCACCAGTGATTTGACCTGGGGGACAGGGGAAGGGGGAGAGCAGTACTTC. It yields the protein CATSDLTWGTGEGGEQYF.

The chain carries TRBV5-4 and TRBJ2-7, with 8 bases aligning to TRBD2. V lost 4 bases, J lost 2 bases, and 11 bases stayed unmatched. There are 16 residues in the CDR3. CDR1 is SGHNT and CDR2 is YYREEE in the germline V gene (reference sequence). Written as DNA, the CDR3 is TGTGCCAGCAGCCCAGAAGGATACGGGAGGGCCTACGAGCAGTACTTC. As protein: CASSPEGYGRAYEQYF.

The gene calls are TRBV3-1 (or the pseudogene TRBV3-2) and TRBJ2-1, with D perhaps TRBD2 (6 bases). The CDR3 is made up of 13 amino acids. CDR1 is LGHDT and CDR2 is YNNKEL in the germline V gene (reference sequence). V gave up 5 bases and J gave up 5 bases, with 10 bases separating them. This CDR3 reads CASSFRRDNEQFF. The CDR3 DNA follows: TGTGCCAGCAGCTTCCGGAGGGACAATGAGCAGTTCTTC.

To note about this clone: Other nucleotide sequences in the sample specify the same CDR3. This chain links TRBV18 with TRBJ2-6, with TRBD1 matching 11 bases. V shed 1 base, J shed 0 bases, and the junction held 2 bases outside the gene matches. The germline gives CDR1 KGHSH, CDR2 LQKENI. The CDR3 sequence is 18 residues long. CDR3 protein: CASSPRTGGGSGANVLTF. The CDR3 region has the DNA TGTGCCAGCTCACCACGGACAGGGGGCGGCTCTGGGGCCAACGTCCTGACTTTC.

This clone was seen just once. The rearrangement links TRBV4-3 to TRBJ2-7; D not resolved. There are 14 residues in the CDR3. The germline gives CDR1 LGHNA, CDR2 YSLEER. Trimming shortened V by 2 bases and J by 0 bases, and 8 bases separated the two germline ends. As DNA, the CDR3 is TGCGCCAGCAGCCAATTCGCCGGCTCCTACGAGCAGTACTTC. This gives the protein CASSQFAGSYEQYF.

The V gene is TRBV12-3 or TRBV12-4, the J gene TRBJ2-1, with D tentatively TRBD1 (6 bases). This CDR3 is built from 11 residues. Trimming left V 6 bases short and J 15 bases short, with 15 bases between. The CDR3 DNA follows: TGTGCCAGCAGGATCAGGGGCAACCTGTTCTTC. Residues: CASRIRGNLFF.

This chain joins TRBV5-1 and TRBJ2-1; 8 bases agree with TRBD2. There are 16 residues in the CDR3. Germline CDR1 is SGHRS and CDR2 is YFSETQ. V lost 4 bases, J lost 3 bases, and 9 bases stayed unmatched. The CDR3 reads CASSELSGSVYNEQFF. In DNA form, the CDR3 reads TGCGCCAGCAGCGAACTGAGCGGGAGTGTCTACAATGAGCAGTTCTTC.

J is TRBJ2-3 and V is TRBV9; tentatively, D is TRBD2 (6 bases). The V and J ends lost 0 bases and 6 bases respectively, with 14 bases between them. CDR1 is SGDLS and CDR2 is YYNGEE in the germline V gene. The length of the CDR3 is 15 residues. As DNA, the CDR3 is TGTGCCAGCAGCGTAGCCGGGGGAGGTGGGGATACGCAGTATTTT. Its protein product is CASSVAGGGGDTQYF.

The table lists this clone with a count of one. V and J are TRBV27 and TRBJ2-5, with TRBD1 matching 9 bases. The CDR3 extends over 14 amino acids. The V gene end was trimmed by 5 bases and the J gene end by 5 bases; junction bases not matched to a gene: 6. CDR1 is MNHEY, CDR2 SMNVEV, per germline (reference sequence). CDR3 bases: TGTGCCAGCAGTGACACGACAGGGGGGGAGACCCAGTACTTC. Translating it yields CASSDTTGGETQYF.

The CDR3 sequence: CASTMPGRGSYEQYF. CDR3 sequence (DNA): TGTGCCAGCACCATGCCGGGCAGGGGGTCTTACGAGCAGTACTTC. The chain has TRBV21-1 and TRBJ2-7; the table's D call TRBD1 went unverified against the DNA. TRBV21-1 is marked as a pseudogene. The CDR3 is 15 amino acids.

This clone was seen at least ten times. The chain is built from TRBV4-1 and TRBJ2-3, with 7 nucleotides matching TRBD2. The germline CDR1 and CDR2 sequences are MGHRA and YSYEKL. This CDR3 has 15 amino acids. J was trimmed by 9 bases and V by 0 bases; bases with no gene match: 9. CDR3 sequence: CASSQDPAGRRTQYF. CDR3 sequence (DNA): TGCGCCAGCAGCCAAGATCCAGCGGGAAGGAGAACGCAGTATTTT.

The chain links TRBV11-2 to TRBJ2-1, with D uncertain. Trimming pared 4 bases from V and 9 bases from J, leaving 7 bases between. There are 11 residues in the CDR3. Looked up from germline, CDR1 is SGHAT and CDR2 is FQNNGV. DNA of the CDR3: TGTGCCAGCAGCTCCCGGGTTGAGCAGTTCTTC. This encodes CASSSRVEQFF.

J is TRBJ1-1 and V is TRBV5-5; D gene ambiguous. CDR1 and CDR2 (germline): SGHKS, YYEKEE (reference sequence). Trimming removed 1 base at V and 1 base at J, with 8 bases between. This CDR3 contains 14 residues. CDR3 bases: TGTGCCAGCAGCTTGAGTTCGGGGAACACTGAAGCTTTCTTT. Protein sequence: CASSLSSGNTEAFF.

The chain employs TRBV7-3 and TRBJ2-1; a possible D gene is TRBD2 (6 bases). Germline-derived CDR1 and CDR2 are SGHTA and FQGTGA. V lost 8 bases and J lost 16, with 24 bases in between. This CDR3 has 13 amino acids. The chain's CDR3 is CASRPKVAALNFF. The CDR3 DNA reads as TGTGCCAGCCGCCCCAAGGTAGCGGCCCTGAATTTCTTC.

The chain couples TRBV7-2 to TRBJ2-5; 7 bases fit TRBD1. The J segment lost 0 bases and the V segment lost 5 bases, leaving 6 bases of the junction unmatched. CDR1 and CDR2 from the germline V gene are SGHTA and FQGNSA. The CDR3 covers 15 residues. Written as DNA, the CDR3 is TGTGCCAGCAGCGAACAGACAGGGAACCAAGAGACCCAGTACTTC. This sequence encodes CASSEQTGNQETQYF. Full variable domain (remainder filled in from reference TRBV7-2 and TRBJ2-5): GAGVSQSPSNKVTEKGKDVELRCDPISGHTALYWYRQSLGQGLEFLIYFQGNSAPDKSGLPSDRFSAERTGGSVSTLTIQRTQQEDSAVYLCASSEQTGNQETQYFGPGTRLLVL.

V usage is TRBV5-1 and J usage is TRBJ2-2, with 9 bases fitting TRBD1. Per germline, CDR1 SGHRS and CDR2 YFSETQ. The V gene end was trimmed by 3 bases and the J gene end by 0 bases; junction bases not matched to a gene: 3. The CDR3 is made up of 16 amino acids. The chain's CDR3 is CASSSRTGANTGELFF. The CDR3 bases are TGCGCCAGCAGCTCCCGGACAGGGGCGAACACCGGGGAGCTGTTTTTT. The full variable domain, rest sourced from reference TRBV5-1 and TRBJ2-2, is KAGVTQTPRYLIKTRGQQVTLSCSPISGHRSVSWYQQTPGQGLQFLFEYFSETQRNKGNFPGRFSGRQFSNSRSEMNVSTLELGDSALYLCASSSRTGANTGELFFGEGSRLTVL.

The rearrangement joins TRBV11-2 to TRBJ2-1, with 7 bases matching TRBD2. Germline V gene sequence: CDR1 SGHAT, CDR2 FQNNGV. The ends lost 4 bases at V and 1 base at J; junction bases unmatched: 10. This CDR3 spans 17 amino acids. This chain's CDR3 is CASSYLGRAQSYNEQFF. CDR3 nucleotides: TGTGCCAGCAGCTACTTGGGGAGGGCCCAATCCTACAATGAGCAGTTCTTC.

This clone came up once. This rearrangement joins TRBV6-5 to TRBJ1-5; D not certain. The CDR3 consists of 16 residues. The V end was cut by 4 bases, the J end by 0 bases, with 13 bases between. Germline V CDR1 and CDR2: MNHEY, SVGAGI. The CDR3 DNA sequence: TGTGCCAGCAGTTCCACCGGGATTTATAGCAATCAGCCCCAGCATTTT. This sequence encodes CASSSTGIYSNQPQHF.

The chain joins TRBV5-1 to TRBJ1-3; TRBD1 is a possible D gene (5 bases). The germline V and J ends were trimmed by 0 bases and 2 bases, with 6 bases remaining between them. This CDR3 region has 14 residues. Germline V gene data show CDR1 as SGHRS and CDR2 as YFSETQ. CDR3 DNA: TGCGCCAGCAGCTTGGGGGGCGCTGGAAACACCATATATTTT. Translation gives CASSLGGAGNTIYF.

Concerning this clone: Germline is not matched at one junction end, which may reflect a read error. The chain links TRBV29-1 to TRBJ2-1; TRBD1 aligns across 7 bases. Per the germline V gene, CDR1 is SQVTM and CDR2 is ANQGSEA. This CDR3 is 16 amino acids long. This chain's CDR3 is CSVDSWDSNSYNEQLF. Written as DNA, the CDR3 is TGCAGCGTTGATTCTTGGGACAGTAACTCCTACAATGAGCAGCTCTTC.